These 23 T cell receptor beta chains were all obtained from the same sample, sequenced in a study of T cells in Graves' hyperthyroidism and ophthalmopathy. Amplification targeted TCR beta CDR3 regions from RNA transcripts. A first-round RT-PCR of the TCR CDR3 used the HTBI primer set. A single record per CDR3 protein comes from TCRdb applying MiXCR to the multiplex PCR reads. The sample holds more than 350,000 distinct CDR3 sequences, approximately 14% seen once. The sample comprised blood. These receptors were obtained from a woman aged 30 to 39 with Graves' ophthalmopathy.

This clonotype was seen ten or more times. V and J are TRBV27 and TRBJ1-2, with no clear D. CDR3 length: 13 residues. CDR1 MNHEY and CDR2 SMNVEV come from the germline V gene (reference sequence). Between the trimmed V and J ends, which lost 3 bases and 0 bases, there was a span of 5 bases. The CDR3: CASSFGPNYGYTF. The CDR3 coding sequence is TGTGCCAGCAGTTTCGGGCCTAACTATGGCTACACCTTC.

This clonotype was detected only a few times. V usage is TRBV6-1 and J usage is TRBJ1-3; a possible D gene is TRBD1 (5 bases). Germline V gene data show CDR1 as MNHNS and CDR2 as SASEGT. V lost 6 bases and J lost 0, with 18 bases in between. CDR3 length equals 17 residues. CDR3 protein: CASRPGRIVHSGNTIYF. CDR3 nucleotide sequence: TGTGCCAGCAGACCGGGACGCATCGTTCACTCTGGAAACACCATATATTTT.

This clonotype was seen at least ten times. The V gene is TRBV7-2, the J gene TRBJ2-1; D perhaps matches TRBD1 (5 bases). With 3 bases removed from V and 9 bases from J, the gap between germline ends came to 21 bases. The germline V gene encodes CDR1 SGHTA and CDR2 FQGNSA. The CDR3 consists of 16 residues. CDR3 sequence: CASSFSFGQGRSEQFF. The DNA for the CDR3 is TGTGCCAGCAGCTTTTCCTTCGGGCAGGGAAGGAGTGAGCAGTTCTTC.

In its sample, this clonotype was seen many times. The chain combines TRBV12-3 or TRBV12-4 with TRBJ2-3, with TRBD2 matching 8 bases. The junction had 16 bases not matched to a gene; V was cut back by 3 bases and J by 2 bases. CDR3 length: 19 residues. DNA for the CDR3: TGTGCCAGCAGTTTGTATCTTTTGGCCAGCGGGGGAAACACAGATACGCAGTATTTT. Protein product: CASSLYLLASGGNTDTQYF.

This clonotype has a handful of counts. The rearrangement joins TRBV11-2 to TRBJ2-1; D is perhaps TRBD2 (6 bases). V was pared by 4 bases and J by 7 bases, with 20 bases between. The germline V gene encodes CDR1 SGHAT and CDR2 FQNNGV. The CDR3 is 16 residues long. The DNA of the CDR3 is TGTGCCAGCAGCTGGACTCTGGAGGGTGGGAAAAATGAGCAGTTCTTC. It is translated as CASSWTLEGGKNEQFF.

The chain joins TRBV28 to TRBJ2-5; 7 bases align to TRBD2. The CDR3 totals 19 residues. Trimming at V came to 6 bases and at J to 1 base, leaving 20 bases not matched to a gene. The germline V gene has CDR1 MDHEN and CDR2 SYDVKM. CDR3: CASSSQLGLAEAVQETQYF. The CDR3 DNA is TGTGCCAGCAGCTCGCAATTGGGGCTAGCGGAGGCAGTCCAAGAGACCCAGTACTTC.

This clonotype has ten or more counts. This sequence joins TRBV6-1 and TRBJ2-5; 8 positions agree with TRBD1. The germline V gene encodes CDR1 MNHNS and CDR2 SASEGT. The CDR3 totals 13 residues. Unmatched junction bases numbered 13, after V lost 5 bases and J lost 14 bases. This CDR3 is CASSYGQGSNGYF. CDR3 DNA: TGTGCCAGCAGTTATGGACAGGGCTCGAACGGATACTTC.

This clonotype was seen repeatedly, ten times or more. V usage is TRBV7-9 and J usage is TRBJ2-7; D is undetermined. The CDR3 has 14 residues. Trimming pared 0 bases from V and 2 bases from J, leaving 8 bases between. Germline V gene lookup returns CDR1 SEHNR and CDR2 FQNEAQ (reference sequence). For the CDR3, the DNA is TGTGCCAGCAGCTTAGCGCTCCCCCCCTACGAGCAGTACTTC. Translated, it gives CASSLALPPYEQYF.

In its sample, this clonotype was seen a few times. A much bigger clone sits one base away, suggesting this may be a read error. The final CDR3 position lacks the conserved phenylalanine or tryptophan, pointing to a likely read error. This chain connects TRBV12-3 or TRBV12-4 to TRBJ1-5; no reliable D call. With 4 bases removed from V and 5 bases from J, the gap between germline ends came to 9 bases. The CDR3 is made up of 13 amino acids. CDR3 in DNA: TGTGCCAGCAGTTACACAAACTATCAGCCCCAGCATCTT. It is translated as CASSYTNYQPQHL.

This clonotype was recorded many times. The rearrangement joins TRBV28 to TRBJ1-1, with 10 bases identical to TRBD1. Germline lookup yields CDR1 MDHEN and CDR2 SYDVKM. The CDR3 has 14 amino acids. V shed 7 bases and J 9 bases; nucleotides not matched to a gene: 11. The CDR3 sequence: CASNIRTGGEKAFF. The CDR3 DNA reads TGTGCCAGCAATATCCGGACAGGGGGTGAGAAAGCTTTCTTT.

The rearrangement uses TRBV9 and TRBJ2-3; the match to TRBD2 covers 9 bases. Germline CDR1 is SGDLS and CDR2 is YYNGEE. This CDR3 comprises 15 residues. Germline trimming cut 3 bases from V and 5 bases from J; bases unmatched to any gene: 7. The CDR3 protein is CASSAGTSLGDTQYF. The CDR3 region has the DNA TGTGCCAGCAGCGCCGGGACTAGCTTGGGAGATACGCAGTATTTT.

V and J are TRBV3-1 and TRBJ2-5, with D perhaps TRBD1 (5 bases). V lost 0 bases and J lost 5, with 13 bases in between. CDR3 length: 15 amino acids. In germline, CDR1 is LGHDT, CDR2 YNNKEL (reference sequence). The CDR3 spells CASSQDGRQRETQYF. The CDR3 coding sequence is TGTGCCAGCAGCCAAGATGGACGACAGAGGGAGACCCAGTACTTC.

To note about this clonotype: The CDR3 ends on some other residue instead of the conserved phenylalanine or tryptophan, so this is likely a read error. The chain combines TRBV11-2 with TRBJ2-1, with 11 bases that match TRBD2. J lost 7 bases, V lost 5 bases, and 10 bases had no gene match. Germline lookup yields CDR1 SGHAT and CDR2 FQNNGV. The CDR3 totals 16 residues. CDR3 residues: CASSRIAGGPRNEQFL. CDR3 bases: TGTGCCAGCAGCCGGATAGCGGGGGGGCCAAGAAATGAGCAGTTCCTC.

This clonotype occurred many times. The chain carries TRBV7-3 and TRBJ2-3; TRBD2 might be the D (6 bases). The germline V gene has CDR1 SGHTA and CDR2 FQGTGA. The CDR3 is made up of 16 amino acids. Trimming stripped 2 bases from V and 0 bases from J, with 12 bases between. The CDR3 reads CASSLFAGPSTDTQYF. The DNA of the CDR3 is TGTGCCAGCAGCTTATTTGCGGGGCCCAGCACAGATACGCAGTATTTT.

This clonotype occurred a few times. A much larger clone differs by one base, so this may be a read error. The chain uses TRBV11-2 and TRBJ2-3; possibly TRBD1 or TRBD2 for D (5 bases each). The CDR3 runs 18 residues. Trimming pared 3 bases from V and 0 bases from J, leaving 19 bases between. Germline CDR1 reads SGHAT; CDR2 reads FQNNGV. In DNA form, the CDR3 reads TGTGCCAGCAGCTTCAGGGCTAGCCTGACTTTTAGCACAGATACGCAGTATTTT. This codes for CASSFRASLTFSTDTQYF.

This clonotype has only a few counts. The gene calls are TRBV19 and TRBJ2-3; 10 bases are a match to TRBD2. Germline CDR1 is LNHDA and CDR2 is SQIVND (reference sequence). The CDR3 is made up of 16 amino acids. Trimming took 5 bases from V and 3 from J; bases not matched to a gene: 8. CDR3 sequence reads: CASSASAGGRTDTQYF. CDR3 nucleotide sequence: TGTGCCAGTAGTGCCTCAGCGGGGGGGCGGACAGATACGCAGTATTTT.

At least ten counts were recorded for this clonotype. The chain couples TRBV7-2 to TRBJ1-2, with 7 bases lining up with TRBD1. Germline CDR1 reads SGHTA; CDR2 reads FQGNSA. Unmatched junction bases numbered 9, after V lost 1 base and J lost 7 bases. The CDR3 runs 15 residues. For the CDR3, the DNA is TGTGCCAGCAGCTTAGGACAGGGAGATTTGGTTGGCTACACCTTC. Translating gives CASSLGQGDLVGYTF.

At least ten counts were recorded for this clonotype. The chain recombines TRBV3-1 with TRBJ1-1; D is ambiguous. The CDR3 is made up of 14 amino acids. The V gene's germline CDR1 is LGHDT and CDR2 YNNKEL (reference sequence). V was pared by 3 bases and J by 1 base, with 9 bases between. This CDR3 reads CASSQVGRNTEAFF. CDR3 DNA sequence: TGTGCCAGCAGCCAGGTTGGACGGAACACTGAAGCTTTCTTT.

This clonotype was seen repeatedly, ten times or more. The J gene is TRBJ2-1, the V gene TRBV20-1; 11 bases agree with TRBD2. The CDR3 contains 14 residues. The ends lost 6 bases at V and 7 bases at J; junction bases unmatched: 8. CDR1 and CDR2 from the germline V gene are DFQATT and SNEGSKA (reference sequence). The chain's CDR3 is CSAPGLADANEQFF. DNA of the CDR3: TGCAGTGCACCGGGACTAGCGGATGCAAATGAGCAGTTCTTC.

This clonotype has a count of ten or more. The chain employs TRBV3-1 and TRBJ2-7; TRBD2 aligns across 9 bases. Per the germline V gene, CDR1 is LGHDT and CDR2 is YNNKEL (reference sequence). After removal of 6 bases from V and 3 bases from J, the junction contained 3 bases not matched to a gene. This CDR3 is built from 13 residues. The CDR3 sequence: CASRPTSGYEQYF. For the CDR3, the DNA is TGTGCCAGCAGACCGACTAGCGGCTACGAGCAGTACTTC.

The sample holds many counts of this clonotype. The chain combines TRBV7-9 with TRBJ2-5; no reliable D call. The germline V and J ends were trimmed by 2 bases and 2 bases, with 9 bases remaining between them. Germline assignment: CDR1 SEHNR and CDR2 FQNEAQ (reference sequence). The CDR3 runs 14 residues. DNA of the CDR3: TGTGCCAGCAGCTTAAGTAGCACACAAGAGACCCAGTACTTC. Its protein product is CASSLSSTQETQYF.

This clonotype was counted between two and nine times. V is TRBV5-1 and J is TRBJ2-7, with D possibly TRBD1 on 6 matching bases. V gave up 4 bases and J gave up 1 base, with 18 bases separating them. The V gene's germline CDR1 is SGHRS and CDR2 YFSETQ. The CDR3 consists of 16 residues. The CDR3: CASSEEGWTASYEQYF. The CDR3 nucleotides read TGCGCCAGCAGCGAAGAGGGGTGGACAGCATCCTACGAGCAGTACTTC.

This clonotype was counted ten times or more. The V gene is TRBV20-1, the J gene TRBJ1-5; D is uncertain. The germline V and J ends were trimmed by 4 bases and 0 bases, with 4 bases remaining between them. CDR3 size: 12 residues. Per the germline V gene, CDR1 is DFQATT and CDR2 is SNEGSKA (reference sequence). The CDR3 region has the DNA TGCAGTGCTAAGGATAGCAATCAGCCCCAGCATTTT. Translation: CSAKDSNQPQHF.